The rows below give T cell receptor beta chains drawn from one sample of a study of T cells in Graves' hyperthyroidism and ophthalmopathy. TCRdb processed the multiplex PCR reads anew with MiXCR; each CDR3 protein has one entry. The repertoire holds 350,000 or so distinct CDR3 sequences, with roughly 23% as singletons. Sequenced material: blood. These receptors were taken from a woman in her fifties or sixties with Graves' hyperthyroidism. Both conserved end residues are part of each CDR3. The D gene is left open where the match is weak. Clone sizes are given selectively: once, few, many, or a class where the clone is expanded.

>TRBV6-4|-|-|TRBJ1-2
CASSPRINLGANYGYTF
TGTGCCAGCAGCCCGAGGATTAACCTAGGGGCTAACTATGGCTACACCTTC
>TRBV28|-|many|TRBJ2-5
CASSFVPTGRETQYF
TGTGCCAGCAGTTTCGTCCCAACAGGGAGAGAGACCCAGTACTTC
>TRBV14|TRBD2|many|TRBJ2-5
CASSQLAGVETQYF
TGTGCCAGCAGCCAACTAGCGGGGGTGGAGACCCAGTACTTC
>TRBV2|-|-|TRBJ2-3
CASSVTLSTDTQYF
TGTGCCAGCAGCGTAACTCTGAGCACAGATACGCAGTATTTT
>TRBV7-8|TRBD1|many|TRBJ2-3
CASSDGQGMFTDTQYF
TGTGCCAGCAGCGATGGACAGGGGATGTTCACAGATACGCAGTATTTT
>TRBV27|-|many|TRBJ2-7
CASSNIPGHRHEQYF
TGTGCCAGCAGCAATATACCGGGACATCGACACGAGCAGTACTTC
>TRBV7-9|TRBD2|many|TRBJ2-1
CASSLIGRVGEQFF
TGTGCCAGCAGCTTAATCGGGAGGGTTGGGGAGCAGTTCTTC
>TRBV28|TRBD2|-|TRBJ2-7
CASSLGAGDYEQYF
TGTGCCAGCAGTTTAGGGGCGGGAGACTACGAGCAGTACTTC
>TRBV30|-|-|TRBJ1-4
CAWSVDVGGGKLFF
TGTGCCTGGAGTGTAGATGTCGGGGGAGGAAAACTGTTTTTT
>TRBV11-2|-|-|TRBJ1-5
CASSLAQGGNQPQHF
TGTGCCAGCAGCTTAGCTCAGGGAGGCAATCAGCCCCAGCATTTT
>TRBV20-1|TRBD2|-|TRBJ2-1
CSAFEREGPYNEQFF
TGCAGTGCCTTTGAGCGGGAGGGCCCCTACAATGAGCAGTTCTTC
>TRBV24-1|TRBD1|-|TRBJ2-4
CATSDIRTGDNIQYF
TGTGCCACCAGTGATATCCGGACAGGGGACAACATTCAGTACTTC
>TRBV12-3/TRBV12-4|-|many|TRBJ1-3
CASSSLTLNSGNTIYF
TGTGCCAGCAGTTCACTTACACTGAACTCTGGAAACACCATATATTTT
>TRBV12-3/TRBV12-4|TRBD1|-|TRBJ2-5
CASSMGQGAGETQYF
TGTGCCAGCAGTATGGGACAGGGGGCAGGGGAGACCCAGTACTTC
>TRBV6-1|-|few|TRBJ1-1
CASSMQGRTEAFF
TGTGCCAGCAGTATGCAGGGGAGGACTGAAGCTTTCTTT
>TRBV15|TRBD2|many|TRBJ2-3
CATSRGNSGIGDTQYF
TGTGCCACCAGCAGAGGGAACAGCGGGATTGGAGATACGCAGTATTTT
>TRBV6-2/TRBV6-3|TRBD2|-|TRBJ2-1
CAVRGLAGGQYNEQFF
TGTGCCGTACGTGGACTAGCGGGAGGGCAGTACAATGAGCAGTTCTTC
>TRBV7-9|-|-|TRBJ2-3
CASSLVGVRTDTQYF
TGTGCCAGCAGCTTAGTCGGGGTTCGTACAGATACGCAGTATTTT
>TRBV11-2|-|many|TRBJ2-4
CASSKPQGPKNIQYF
TGTGCCAGCAGCAAACCTCAGGGTCCCAAAAACATTCAGTACTTC
>TRBV7-2|-|-|TRBJ2-1
CASSLDVGAGNEQFF
TGTGCCAGCAGCTTAGACGTAGGTGCGGGAAATGAGCAGTTCTTC
>TRBV10-3|-|many|TRBJ1-1
CAISESRGPQGTEAFF
TGTGCCATCAGTGAGTCGAGGGGTCCTCAGGGCACTGAAGCTTTCTTT
>TRBV12-3/TRBV12-4|TRBD1|many|TRBJ2-3
CASSRKTGGPDTQYF
TGTGCCAGCAGCCGAAAAACAGGGGGGCCAGATACGCAGTATTTT
>TRBV5-5|-|-|TRBJ1-2
CASSLAPLQGYTF
TGTGCCAGCAGCTTGGCACCCCTCCAGGGCTACACCTTC
>TRBV7-9|-|many|TRBJ2-5
CASSLVGFETQYF
TGTGCCAGCAGCTTAGTTGGGTTCGAGACCCAGTACTTC
>TRBV28|TRBD2|-|TRBJ2-5
CASSLRQFLAGGETQYF
TGTGCCAGCAGTTTACGCCAATTTCTAGCGGGAGGCGAGACCCAGTACTTC
>TRBV20-1|TRBD1|many|TRBJ1-1
CSARDRGGWFTEAFF
TGCAGTGCCAGGGACAGGGGAGGGTGGTTCACTGAAGCTTTCTTT
>TRBV7-8|TRBD1|many|TRBJ1-1
CASSLREQGVLTLGTEAFF
TGTGCCAGCAGCTTACGAGAACAGGGGGTTTTAACGTTGGGCACTGAAGCTTTCTTT
>TRBV5-1|-|-|TRBJ2-1
CASSLGGLTYNEQFF
TGCGCCAGCAGCTTGGGGGGGCTAACCTACAATGAGCAGTTCTTC
>TRBV3-1|-|many|TRBJ2-1
CASSREYNEQFF
TGTGCCAGCAGCCGTGAATACAATGAGCAGTTCTTC
>TRBV9|TRBD1|many|TRBJ2-1
CASSSSGTDHNEQFF
TGTGCCAGCAGCTCCTCCGGGACAGACCACAATGAGCAGTTCTTC
>TRBV30|TRBD1|many|TRBJ1-6
CAWTSPGTGDNSPLHF
TGTGCCTGGACATCCCCCGGGACAGGGGACAATTCACCCCTCCACTTT
>TRBV6-1|-|many|TRBJ1-5
CASRPRDTHPDSNQPQHF
TGTGCCAGCAGACCTCGGGACACCCATCCCGATAGCAATCAGCCCCAGCATTTT
>TRBV28|TRBD1|many|TRBJ1-2
CASSSWTGYGYTF
TGTGCCAGCAGTTCATGGACAGGCTATGGCTACACCTTC
>TRBV7-2|TRBD1|once|TRBJ1-5
CASSSPSGQECCNQPQHF
TGTGCCAGCAGCTCCCCCAGCGGACAGGAGTGTTGCAATCAGCCCCAGCATTTT
>TRBV11-3|-|few|TRBJ1-2
CASSLDQTWHTF
TGTGCCAGCAGCTTAGATCAAACCTGGCACACCTTC
>TRBV20-1|TRBD2|few|TRBJ2-1
CSARDAIAGLEQFF
TGCAGTGCTAGAGATGCGATAGCGGGACTTGAGCAGTTCTTC
>TRBV3-1|TRBD1|many|TRBJ1-2
CASSPRQGDGYTF
TGTGCCAGCAGCCCCCGACAGGGGGACGGCTACACCTTC
>TRBV11-2|-|-|TRBJ2-7
CASSLALTYEQYF
TGTGCCAGCAGCTTAGCACTGACCTACGAGCAGTACTTC
>TRBV29-1|TRBD2|-|TRBJ2-5
CSVGGLAGEETQYF
TGCAGCGTAGGGGGACTAGCGGGAGAGGAGACCCAGTACTTC
>TRBV5-4|TRBD2|many|TRBJ2-3
CASSPGLAGGPGTQYF
TGTGCCAGCAGCCCGGGACTAGCGGGAGGGCCGGGTACGCAGTATTTT
>TRBV5-1|TRBD1|-|TRBJ2-7
CASSQGQGAAYEQYF
TGCGCCAGCAGCCAAGGACAGGGGGCCGCCTACGAGCAGTACTTC
>TRBV7-2|-|many|TRBJ2-7
CASSLDVGGKSYEQYF
TGTGCCAGCAGCTTAGATGTTGGCGGGAAGAGTTACGAGCAGTACTTC
>TRBV10-3|-|many|TRBJ2-7
CAIRGPAFYEQYF
TGTGCCATCAGGGGACCAGCGTTCTACGAGCAGTACTTC
>TRBV27|-|few|TRBJ2-2
CASSFLIGELFF
TGTGCCAGCAGTTTCCTCATCGGGGAGCTGTTTTTT
>TRBV5-1|TRBD2|many|TRBJ2-1
CASSLVGLAGFIYNEQFF
TGCGCCAGCAGCTTGGTAGGACTAGCGGGATTTATATACAATGAGCAGTTCTTC
>TRBV4-1|-|few|TRBJ1-3
CASSQVGLGNTIYF
TGCGCCAGCAGCCAAGTGGGGCTTGGAAACACCATATATTTT
>TRBV28|TRBD2|-|TRBJ2-7
CASSFTSGIYEQYF
TGTGCCAGCAGTTTCACTAGCGGGATTTACGAGCAGTACTTC
>TRBV6-1|-|many|TRBJ2-2
CASRVPAGNTGELFF
TGTGCCAGCAGAGTTCCAGCAGGGAACACCGGGGAGCTGTTTTTT
>TRBV6-5|-|few|TRBJ2-1
CASSYSIWKDEQFF
TGTGCCAGCAGTTACTCTATATGGAAGGATGAGCAGTTCTTC
>TRBV3-1|-|few|TRBJ2-4
CASSQDRGWKELPAKNIQYF
TGTGCCAGCAGCCAAGATAGAGGGTGGAAGGAGTTACCAGCCAAAAACATTCAGTACTTC
>TRBV4-1|-|-|TRBJ1-2
CASSQRTGYYGYTF
TGCGCCAGCAGCCAAAGGACGGGGTACTATGGCTACACCTTC
>TRBV3-1|-|many|TRBJ2-3
CASSQVVTDTQYF
TGTGCCAGCAGCCAAGTGGTCACAGATACGCAGTATTTT
>TRBV12-3/TRBV12-4|-|many|TRBJ1-1
CASSLSQGYTEAFF
TGTGCCAGCAGTTTATCTCAGGGCTACACTGAAGCTTTCTTT